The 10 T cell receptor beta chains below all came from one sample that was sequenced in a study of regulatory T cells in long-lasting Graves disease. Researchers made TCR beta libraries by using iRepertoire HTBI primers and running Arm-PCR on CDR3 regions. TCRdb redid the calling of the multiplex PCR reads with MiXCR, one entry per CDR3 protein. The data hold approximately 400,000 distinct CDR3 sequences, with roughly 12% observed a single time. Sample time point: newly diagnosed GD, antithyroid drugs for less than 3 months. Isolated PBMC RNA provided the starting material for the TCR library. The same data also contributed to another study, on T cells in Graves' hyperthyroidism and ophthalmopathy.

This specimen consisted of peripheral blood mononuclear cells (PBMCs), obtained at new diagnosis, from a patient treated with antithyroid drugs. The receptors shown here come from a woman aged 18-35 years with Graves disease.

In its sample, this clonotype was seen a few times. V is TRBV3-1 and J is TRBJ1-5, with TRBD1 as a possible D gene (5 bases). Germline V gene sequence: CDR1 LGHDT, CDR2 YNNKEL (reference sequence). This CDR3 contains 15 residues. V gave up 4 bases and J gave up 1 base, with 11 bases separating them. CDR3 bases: TGTGCCAGCAGCCGGAGTCGACAGAGCAATCAGCCCCAGCATTTT. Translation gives CASSRSRQSNQPQHF.

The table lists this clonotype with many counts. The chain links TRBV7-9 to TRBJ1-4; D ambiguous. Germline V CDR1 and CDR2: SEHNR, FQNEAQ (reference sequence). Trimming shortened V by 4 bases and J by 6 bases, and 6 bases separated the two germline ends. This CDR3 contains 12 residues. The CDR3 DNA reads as TGTGCCAGCAGCTCCCGAGATGAAAAACTGTTTTTT. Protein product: CASSSRDEKLFF. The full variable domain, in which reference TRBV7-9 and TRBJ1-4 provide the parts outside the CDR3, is DTGVSQNPRHKITKRGQNVTFRCDPISEHNRLYWYRQTLGQGPEFLTYFQNEAQLEKSRLLSDRFSAERPKGSFSTLEIQRTEQGDSAMYLCASSSRDEKLFFGSGTQLSVL.

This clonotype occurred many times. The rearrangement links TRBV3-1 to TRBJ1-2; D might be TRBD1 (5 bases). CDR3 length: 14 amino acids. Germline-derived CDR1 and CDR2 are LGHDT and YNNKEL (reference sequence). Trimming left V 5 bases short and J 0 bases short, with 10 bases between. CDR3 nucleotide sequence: TGTGCCAGCAGCGCAAGGGGAGCTAACTATGGCTACACCTTC. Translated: CASSARGANYGYTF.

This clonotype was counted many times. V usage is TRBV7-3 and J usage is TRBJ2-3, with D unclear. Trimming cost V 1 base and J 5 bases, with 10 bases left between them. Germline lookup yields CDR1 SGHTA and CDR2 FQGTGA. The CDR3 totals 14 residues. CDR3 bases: TGTGCCAGCAGCTTAAGTAGCACGAGAGATACGCAGTATTTT. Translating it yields CASSLSSTRDTQYF.

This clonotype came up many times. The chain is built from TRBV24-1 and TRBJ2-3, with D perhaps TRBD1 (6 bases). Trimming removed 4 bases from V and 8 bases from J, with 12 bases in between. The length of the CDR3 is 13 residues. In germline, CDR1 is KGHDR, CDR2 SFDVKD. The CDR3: CATSEHRQATQYF. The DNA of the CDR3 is TGTGCCACCAGTGAACACAGACAGGCTACGCAGTATTTT.

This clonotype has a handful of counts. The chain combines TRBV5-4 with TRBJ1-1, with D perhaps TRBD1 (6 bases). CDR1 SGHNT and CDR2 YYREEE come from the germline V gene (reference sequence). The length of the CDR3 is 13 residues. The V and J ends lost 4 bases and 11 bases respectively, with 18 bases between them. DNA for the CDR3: TGTGCCAGCAGCCACGTCGGACAGAAAGATGCTTTCTTT. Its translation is CASSHVGQKDAFF.

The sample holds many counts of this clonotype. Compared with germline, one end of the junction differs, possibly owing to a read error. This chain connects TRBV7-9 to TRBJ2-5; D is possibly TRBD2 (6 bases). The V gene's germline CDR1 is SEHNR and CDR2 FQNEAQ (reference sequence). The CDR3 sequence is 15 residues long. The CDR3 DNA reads TGTGCCAGCAACCCAGGGACTGCCAAGATAGAGACCCAGTGCTTC. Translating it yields CASNPGTAKIETQCF.

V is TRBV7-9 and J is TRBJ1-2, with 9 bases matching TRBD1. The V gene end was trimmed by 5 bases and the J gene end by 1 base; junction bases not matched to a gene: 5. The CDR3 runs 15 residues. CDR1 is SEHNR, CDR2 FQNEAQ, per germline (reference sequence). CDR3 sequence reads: CASSPGQGSNYGYTF. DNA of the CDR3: TGTGCCAGCAGCCCGGGACAGGGAAGTAACTATGGCTACACCTTC.

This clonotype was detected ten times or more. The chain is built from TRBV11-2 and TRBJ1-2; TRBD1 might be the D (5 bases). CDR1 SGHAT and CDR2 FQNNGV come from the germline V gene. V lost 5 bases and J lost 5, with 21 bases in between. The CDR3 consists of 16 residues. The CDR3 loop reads CASSPRGEPYTYGYTF. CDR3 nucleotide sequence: TGTGCCAGCAGCCCTCGGGGGGAGCCTTACACTTATGGCTACACCTTC.

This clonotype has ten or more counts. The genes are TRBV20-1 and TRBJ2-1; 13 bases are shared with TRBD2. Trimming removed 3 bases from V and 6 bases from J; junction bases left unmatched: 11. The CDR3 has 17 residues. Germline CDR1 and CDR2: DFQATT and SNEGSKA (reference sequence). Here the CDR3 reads CSASPLELAGGFNEQFF. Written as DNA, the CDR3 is TGCAGTGCTAGCCCCCTCGAACTAGCGGGAGGGTTCAATGAGCAGTTCTTC.